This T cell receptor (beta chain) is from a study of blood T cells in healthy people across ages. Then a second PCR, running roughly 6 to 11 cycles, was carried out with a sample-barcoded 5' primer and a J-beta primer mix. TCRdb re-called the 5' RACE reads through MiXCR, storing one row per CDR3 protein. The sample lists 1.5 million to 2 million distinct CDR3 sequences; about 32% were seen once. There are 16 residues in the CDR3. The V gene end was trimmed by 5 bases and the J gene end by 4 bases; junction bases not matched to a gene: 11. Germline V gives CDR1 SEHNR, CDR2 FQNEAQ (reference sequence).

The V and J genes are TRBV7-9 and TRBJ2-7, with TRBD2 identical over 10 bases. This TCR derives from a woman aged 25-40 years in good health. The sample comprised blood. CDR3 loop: CASSTLLAGRGYEQYF. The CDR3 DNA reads TGTGCCAGCAGCACATTACTAGCGGGGAGAGGGTACGAGCAGTACTTC. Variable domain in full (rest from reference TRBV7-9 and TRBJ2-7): DTGVSQNPRHKITKRGQNVTFRCDPISEHNRLYWYRQTLGQGPEFLTYFQNEAQLEKSRLLSDRFSAERPKGSFSTLEIQRTEQGDSAMYLCASSTLLAGRGYEQYFGPGTRLTVT.